Shown below are 22 T cell receptor beta chains from a single sample sequenced in a study of cytomegalovirus exposure and HLA in healthy donors. PCR amplification relied on 60 Vbeta primers (plus 13 Jbeta primers). The method was immunoSEQ multiplex PCR; TCRdb's version includes in-frame clones alone and lacks a portion of them. The repertoire consists of 110,000 to 150,000 clones, with roughly three quarters occurring once and the leading ten covering 1.5% to 2%. The sequenced sample consisted of PBMCs. The source of these receptors is a middle-aged woman in good health and CMV-seronegative.

This chain joins TRBV18 and TRBJ2-7; 7 bases agree with TRBD2. The germline V gene encodes CDR1 KGHSH and CDR2 LQKENI. The CDR3 contains 15 residues. Trimming at V came to 3 bases and at J to 4 bases, leaving 9 bases not matched to a gene. The CDR3 sequence: CASSPAAGARYEQYF. The CDR3 DNA is TGTGCCAGCTCACCGGCCGCGGGAGCGAGGTACGAGCAGTACTTC.

The CDR3 spells CASGTSGGVEQYF. The CDR3 DNA reads TGTGCCTCCGGGACTAGCGGGGGGGTCGAGCAGTACTTC. This sequence joins TRBV7-9 and TRBJ2-7; TRBD2 matches at 16 bases. The V and J ends lost 11 bases and 6 bases, in that order; junction bases with no gene match: 4. CDR1 is SEHNR and CDR2 is FQNEAQ in the germline V gene (reference sequence). This CDR3 contains 13 residues.

This chain links TRBV14 with TRBJ2-7; D is uncertain. The CDR3 runs to 15 residues. V was trimmed by 0 bases and J by 7 bases, leaving 16 bases between them. Germline values: CDR1 SGHDN, CDR2 FVKESK. CDR3 DNA sequence: TGTGCCAGCAGCCAAGATCAGAATATCCCCTGGGAGCAGTACTTC. Protein product: CASSQDQNIPWEQYF.

V is TRBV7-8 and J is TRBJ2-7; the D gene is possibly TRBD2 (5 bases). Deletions cut 5 bases from V and 5 bases from J, with 13 bases between. Germline lookup yields CDR1 SGHVS and CDR2 FQNEAQ. The CDR3 contains 13 residues. CDR3 region: CASSTGFRNEQYF. In DNA form, the CDR3 reads TGTGCCAGCAGCACGGGGTTTCGCAACGAGCAGTACTTC.

This clone was seen only a few times. This chain joins TRBV11-3 and TRBJ2-1; D gene unclear. In germline, CDR1 is SGHNT, CDR2 YENEEA. V lost 7 bases and J 7 bases, leaving 11 bases between the germline ends. The CDR3 is made up of 12 amino acids. The CDR3 spells CASMGRTNEQFF. The DNA for the CDR3 is TGTGCCAGCATGGGCAGAACAAATGAGCAGTTCTTC.

The chain combines TRBV5-4 with TRBJ2-3; 10 bases map to TRBD1. The J segment lost 1 base and the V segment lost 4 bases, leaving 15 bases of the junction unmatched. The CDR3 extends over 19 amino acids. In germline, CDR1 is SGHNT, CDR2 YYREEE (reference sequence). CDR3 DNA: TGTGCCAGCAGCCCTCCGGGACAGGGGTCGAGTTCACGCACAGATACGCAGTATTTT. Translated: CASSPPGQGSSSRTDTQYF.

The rearrangement joins TRBV7-9 to TRBJ1-2; 8 bases fit TRBD1. Germline V lookup: CDR1 SEHNR, CDR2 FQNEAQ (reference sequence). V gave up 1 base and J gave up 8 bases; unmatched junction bases: 6. The CDR3 is 14 residues long. The CDR3 region is CASSLGGQGIGYTF. In DNA form, the CDR3 reads TGTGCCAGCAGCTTAGGCGGACAGGGCATCGGCTACACCTTC.

About this clone itself: Other DNA sequences from this sample encode an identical CDR3 as well. CDR3 protein: CASSEGTGGGQPQHF. As DNA, the CDR3 is TGTGCCAGCAGTGAAGGGACAGGGGGCGGTCAGCCCCAGCATTTT. The chain has TRBV6-1 and TRBJ1-5; 11 bases line up with TRBD1. The J segment lost 6 bases and the V segment lost 1 base, leaving 2 bases of the junction unmatched. The length of the CDR3 is 15 residues. Germline loops: CDR1 MNHNS, CDR2 SASEGT.

This clone has just a few counts. J is TRBJ1-5 and V is TRBV19; TRBD1 agrees at 7 bases. The germline V gene has CDR1 LNHDA and CDR2 SQIVND (reference sequence). The CDR3 totals 14 residues. The V gene end was trimmed by 3 bases and the J gene end by 5 bases; junction bases not matched to a gene: 4. CDR3 coding DNA: TGTGCCAGTAGTATCCGAGACAGGGATCAGCCCCAGCATTTT. This encodes CASSIRDRDQPQHF.

This clone was picked up a small number of times. The rearrangement joins TRBV10-3 to TRBJ2-3; 7 nucleotides line up with TRBD2. J gave up 5 bases and V 2 bases, and 7 bases lay outside the gene matches. Germline assignment: CDR1 ENHRY and CDR2 SYGVKD. The CDR3 covers 15 residues. CDR3 loop: CAISENGLGGDTQYF. Here the CDR3 DNA reads TGTGCCATCAGTGAGAACGGACTAGGCGGAGATACGCAGTATTTT.

V usage is TRBV14 and J usage is TRBJ2-7; 9 nucleotides agree with TRBD1. CDR3 length: 15 amino acids. V was clipped by 4 bases and J by 4 bases; unmatched bases: 8. The germline V gene encodes CDR1 SGHDN and CDR2 FVKESK. CDR3 coding DNA: TGTGCCAGCAGCCGAACAGGGGGCTACCTTTACGAGCAGTACTTC. It codes for CASSRTGGYLYEQYF. The variable domain in full, completed from reference TRBV14 and TRBJ2-7, reads EAGVTQFPSHSVIEKGQTVTLRCDPISGHDNLYWYRRVMGKEIKFLLHFVKESKQDESGMPNNRFLAERTGGTYSTLKVQPAELEDSGVYFCASSRTGGYLYEQYFGPGTRLTVT.

CDR3 in DNA: TGTGCCAGCAGTTTCAGGGGTTACGAGCAGTACTTC. Protein: CASSFRGYEQYF. The chain has TRBV27 and TRBJ2-7, with D possibly matching TRBD1 (6 bases). Germline V CDR1 and CDR2: MNHEY, SMNVEV (reference sequence). The V end was cut by 3 bases, the J end by 4 bases, with 7 bases between. The CDR3 spans 12 residues.

This clone was observed a single time. CDR3 amino acids: CASSLQGGPWTETQYF. As DNA, the CDR3 is TGCGCCAGCAGCTTACAAGGGGGCCCATGGACAGAGACCCAGTACTTC. The chain is built from TRBV5-1 and TRBJ2-5; 7 bases are shared with TRBD1. Looked up from germline, CDR1 is SGHRS and CDR2 is YFSETQ. V was pared by 2 bases and J by 4 bases, with 11 bases of the junction left unmatched. This CDR3 spans 16 amino acids.

Of note for this clone: The junction shows a germline mismatch at one end, possibly a read error. The V gene is TRBV7-9, the J gene TRBJ1-4; TRBD1 agrees at 8 bases. Germline V CDR1 and CDR2: SEHNR, FQNEAQ (reference sequence). CDR3 length: 14 residues. As DNA, the CDR3 is TGTGTCAGCAGCTTAGGACAGGGAAGGGAAAAACTGTTTTTT. Protein sequence: CVSSLGQGREKLFF.

This chain uses TRBV19 with TRBJ1-2; TRBD1 agrees at 8 bases. This CDR3 is built from 15 residues. The germline CDR1 and CDR2 sequences are LNHDA and SQIVND (reference sequence). Trimming cost V 4 bases and J 2 bases; bases outside gene matches: 6. CDR3 protein: CASSRRTGSNYGYTF. CDR3 DNA: TGTGCCAGTAGTAGGCGGACAGGGTCCAACTATGGCTACACCTTC. Full variable domain (remainder filled in from reference TRBV19 and TRBJ1-2): DGGITQSPKYLFRKEGQNVTLSCEQNLNHDAMYWYRQDPGQGLRLIYYSQIVNDFQKGDIAEGYSVSREKKESFPLTVTSAQKNPTAFYLCASSRRTGSNYGYTFGSGTRLTVV.

The rearrangement links TRBV19 to TRBJ2-3, with D unclear. Per germline, CDR1 LNHDA and CDR2 SQIVND (reference sequence). There are 14 residues in the CDR3. V shed 3 bases and J shed 6 bases, with 13 bases lying between them. The CDR3 protein is CASSMERSSDTQYF. The CDR3 DNA follows: TGTGCCAGTAGTATGGAGAGATCCTCCGATACGCAGTATTTT.

J is TRBJ2-5 and V is TRBV9; 11 bases fit TRBD2. The germline CDR1 and CDR2 sequences are SGDLS and YYNGEE. V lost 4 bases, J lost 2 bases, and 10 bases stayed unmatched. This CDR3 is built from 17 residues. CDR3 nucleotide sequence: TGTGCCAGCAGCACCATGGGGGGACTAGCGGTACAAGAGACCCAGTACTTC. Protein sequence: CASSTMGGLAVQETQYF.

This clone was counted a few times. The chain joins TRBV5-5 to TRBJ2-7, with 9 bases identical to TRBD2. CDR1 SGHKS and CDR2 YYEKEE come from the germline V gene (reference sequence). Trimming at V came to 1 base and at J to 2 bases, leaving 10 bases not matched to a gene. CDR3 length: 17 residues. The CDR3 coding sequence is TGTGCCAGCAGCTTGACCAGGGGACTAGCCTTCCCCTACGAGCAGTACTTC. It is translated as CASSLTRGLAFPYEQYF. Full variable domain (missing parts from reference TRBV5-5 and TRBJ2-7): DAGVTQSPTHLIKTRGQQVTLRCSPISGHKSVSWYQQVLGQGPQFIFQYYEKEERGRGNFPDRFSARQFPNYSSELNVNALLLGDSALYLCASSLTRGLAFPYEQYFGPGTRLTVT.

The J gene is TRBJ2-6, the V gene TRBV7-9, with 8 nucleotides matching TRBD1. Unmatched junction bases numbered 5, after V lost 10 bases and J lost 0 bases. The CDR3 runs to 15 residues. From germline, CDR1 is SEHNR and CDR2 FQNEAQ (reference sequence). DNA for the CDR3: TGTGCCAACGGACAGGGCGCCTCTGGGGCCAACGTCCTGACTTTC. This encodes CANGQGASGANVLTF.

This clone was seen a few times. This chain uses TRBV2 with TRBJ2-1; TRBD1 agrees at 8 bases. Germline assignment: CDR1 SNHLY and CDR2 FYNNEI. J gave up 6 bases and V 7 bases, and 8 bases lay outside the gene matches. The CDR3 is 14 amino acids. The DNA for the CDR3 is TGTGCCAGCACGGGGCAGGGGGCCCTCAATGAGCAGTTCTTC. It encodes CASTGQGALNEQFF. Using reference TRBV2 and TRBJ2-1 for the parts outside the CDR3, the full variable domain is EPEVTQTPSHQVTQMGQEVILRCVPISNHLYFYWYRQILGQKVEFLVSFYNNEISEKSEIFDDQFSVERPDGSNFTLKIRSTKLEDSAMYFCASTGQGALNEQFFGPGTRLTVL.

The chain carries TRBV18 and TRBJ2-7, with D possibly matching TRBD2 (6 bases). The V gene's germline CDR1 is KGHSH and CDR2 LQKENI. V lost 0 bases to trimming and J lost 3 bases, with 9 bases between them. The CDR3 runs 14 residues. CDR3 bases: TGTGCCAGCTCACCACCGATCGGGGGCTACGAGCAGTACTTC. Its protein product is CASSPPIGGYEQYF.

The rearrangement uses TRBV27 and TRBJ1-5; maybe TRBD1 (5 bases). V lost 6 bases, J lost 0 bases, and 12 bases lay in between. The germline gives CDR1 MNHEY, CDR2 SMNVEV (reference sequence). This CDR3 has 15 amino acids. The CDR3 protein is CASSFGGTSNQPQHF. CDR3 bases: TGTGCCAGCAGCTTTGGGGGGACTAGCAATCAGCCCCAGCATTTT.